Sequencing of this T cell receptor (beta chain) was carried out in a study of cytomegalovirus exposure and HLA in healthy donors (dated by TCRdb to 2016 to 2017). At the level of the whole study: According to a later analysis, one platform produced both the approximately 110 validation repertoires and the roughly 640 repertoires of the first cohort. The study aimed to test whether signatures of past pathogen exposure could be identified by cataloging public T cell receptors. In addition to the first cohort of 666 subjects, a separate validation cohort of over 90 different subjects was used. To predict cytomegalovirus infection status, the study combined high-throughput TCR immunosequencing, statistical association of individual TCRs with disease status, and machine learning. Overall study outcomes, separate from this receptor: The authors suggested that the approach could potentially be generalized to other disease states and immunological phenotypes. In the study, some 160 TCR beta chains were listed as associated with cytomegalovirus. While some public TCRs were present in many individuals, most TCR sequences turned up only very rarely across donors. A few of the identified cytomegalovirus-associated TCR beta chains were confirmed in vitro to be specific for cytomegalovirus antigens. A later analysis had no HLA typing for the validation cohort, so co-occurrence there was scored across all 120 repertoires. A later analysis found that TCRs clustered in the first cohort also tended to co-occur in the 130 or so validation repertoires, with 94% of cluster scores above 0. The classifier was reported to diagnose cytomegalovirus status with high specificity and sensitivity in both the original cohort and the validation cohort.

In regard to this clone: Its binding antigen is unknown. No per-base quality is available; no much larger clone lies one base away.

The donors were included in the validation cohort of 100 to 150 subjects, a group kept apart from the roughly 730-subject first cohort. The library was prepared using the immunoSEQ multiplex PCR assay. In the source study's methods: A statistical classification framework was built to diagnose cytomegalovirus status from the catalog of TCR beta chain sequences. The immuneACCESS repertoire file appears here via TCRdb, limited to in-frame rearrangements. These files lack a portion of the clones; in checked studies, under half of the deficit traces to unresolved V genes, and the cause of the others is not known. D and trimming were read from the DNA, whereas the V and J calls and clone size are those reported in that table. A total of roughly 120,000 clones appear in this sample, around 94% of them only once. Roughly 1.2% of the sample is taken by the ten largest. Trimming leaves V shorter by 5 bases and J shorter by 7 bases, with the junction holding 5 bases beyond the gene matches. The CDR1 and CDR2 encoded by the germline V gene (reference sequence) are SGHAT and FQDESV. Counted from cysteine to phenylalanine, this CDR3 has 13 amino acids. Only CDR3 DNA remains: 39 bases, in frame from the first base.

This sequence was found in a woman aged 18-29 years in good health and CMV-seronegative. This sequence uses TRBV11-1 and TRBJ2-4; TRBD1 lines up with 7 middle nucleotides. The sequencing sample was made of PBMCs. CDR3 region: CASSKWDSNIQYF. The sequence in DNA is TGTGCCAGCAGCAAATGGGACAGTAACATTCAGTACTTC.